The clone carrying this T cell receptor beta chain was observed many times. Its antigen remains unknown. Indicated time point: persistent/refractory GD, antithyroid drugs over 5 years with positive TRAb. PBMCs were the source of the RNA used for TCR sequencing. Guidelines of the American Thyroid Association were used to diagnose Graves' disease. This specimen comes from a study of regulatory T cells in long-lasting Graves disease. Study-level points and caveats: There were preferences for TRBV28, TRBJ1-2 and TRBJ2-5 in persistent disease.

This CDR3 contains 15 residues. In germline, CDR1 is MNHEY, CDR2 SMNVEV (reference sequence). For TCR beta, libraries came from iRepertoire HTBI primers and Arm-PCR of CDR3 regions. MiXCR, run by TCRdb on the multiplex PCR reads, gives a single entry per CDR3 protein. The data contain under 500,000 distinct CDR3 sequences, less than 25% of them singletons. The source of this sequence is a female donor with Graves disease. This specimen consisted of peripheral blood mononuclear cells (PBMCs), obtained when the disease was refractory, from a patient treated with antithyroid drugs. The J gene is TRBJ1-2, the V gene TRBV27; a weak D match, TRBD1 (5 bases). The CDR3 is CASGAPRPTNYGYTF. CDR3 DNA: TGTGCTAGCGGGGCACCACGTCCCACTAACTATGGCTACACCTTC.